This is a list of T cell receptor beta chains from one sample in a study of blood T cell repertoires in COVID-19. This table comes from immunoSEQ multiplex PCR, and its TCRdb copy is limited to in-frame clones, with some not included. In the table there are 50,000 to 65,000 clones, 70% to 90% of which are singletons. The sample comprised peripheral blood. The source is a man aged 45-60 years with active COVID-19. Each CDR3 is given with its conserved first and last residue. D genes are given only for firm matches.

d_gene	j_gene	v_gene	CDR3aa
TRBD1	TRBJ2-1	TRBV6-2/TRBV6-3	CASSPGQGDEQFF
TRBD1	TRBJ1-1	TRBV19	CASSPGTGAVYTEAFF
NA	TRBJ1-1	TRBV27	CASSSSRSAMNTEAFF
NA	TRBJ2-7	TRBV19	CASSGATGSYEQYF
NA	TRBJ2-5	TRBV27	CASSLSRPDSSTQETQYF
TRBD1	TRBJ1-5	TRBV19	CASSRGRGQDNQPQHF
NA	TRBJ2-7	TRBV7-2	CASSLMRGPYEQYF
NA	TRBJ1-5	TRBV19	CASSIERGGRRNEHF
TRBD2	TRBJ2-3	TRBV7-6	CASSLRSSGGAVDTQYF
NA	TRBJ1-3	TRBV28	CASSTGFGNTIYF
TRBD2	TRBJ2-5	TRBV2	CASCGVGTSGRGETQYF
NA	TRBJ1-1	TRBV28	CASTEDTNTEAFF
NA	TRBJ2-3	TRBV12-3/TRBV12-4	CASSRLATDTQYF
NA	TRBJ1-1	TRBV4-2	CASSQAGNTEAFF
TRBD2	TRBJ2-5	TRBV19	CASSSGLAGQQETQYF
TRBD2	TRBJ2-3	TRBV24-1	CATSDWERELDTQYF
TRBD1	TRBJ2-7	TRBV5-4	CASSLKGTDYEQYF
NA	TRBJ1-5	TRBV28	CASSYVQGNQPQHF
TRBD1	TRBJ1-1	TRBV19	CASRGQGLPPTSFTEAFF
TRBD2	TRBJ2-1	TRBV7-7	CASSLDASGGPTEQFF
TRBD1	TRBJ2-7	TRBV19	CASGRGGFYEQYF
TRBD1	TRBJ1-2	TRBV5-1	CASSLDRGGYGYTF